This T cell receptor (beta chain) was sequenced in a study of long-term antiretroviral therapy in people with HIV (dated by TCRdb to between 2020 and 2023). At the level of the whole study: The earliest samples were collected roughly a decade before the 2015 WHO recommendation for immediate ART, at a time when ART was usually postponed until CD4 counts fell. No cross-contamination during QIAcube processing was shown when test extractions of a monoclonal T-cell line were performed alongside roughly 30 polyclonal samples. The cohort contributed about 190 cryopreserved PBMC samples from 30 adults with confirmed HIV infection, collected serially over a mean of about six years (range 1-12). A retrospective serial study tested whether ART initiation and durable HIV suppression were associated with changes in peripheral blood TRB repertoire composition and diversity. Of the approximately 28 participants with HIV, 10 to 11 were female.

The CDR3 holds 14 amino acids from the cysteine to the phenylalanine. This entry keeps only the CDR3 DNA: 42 bases, framed from base 1. From the germline V gene, CDR1 is MNHEY and CDR2 is SVGAGI. Trimming at the junction amounts to 2 bases on V and 3 bases on J, and the germline ends lie 10 bases apart. What the research found in general, with its limitations: Owing to limited PBMC availability, only the TCR beta chain was sequenced, without alpha chain pairing. Expanded TRB clones identified before ART initiation dominated the repertoire at all time points, although this dominance fluctuated and declined in many PLHIV after ART. CDR3 length ranges in HIV repertoires were narrower than in controls, and network structure suggested an antigen-experienced repertoire with only a slight naive shift after ART. Because pre-ART samples had limited cell numbers, profiling was done on unsorted PBMC rather than on sorted CD4+ and CD8+ T cells. Inferences about post-ART repertoire changes are limited because no data were available on ART adherence, viral resistance or therapy changes. Samples dated from 2004 to 2017, and the ART regimens used may be less effective than current ones. ART initiation was associated with a significant increase in TRB diversity, but diversity stayed significantly below transplant donor controls even after long-term ART.

The immunoSEQ hsTCRB v3.0 assay was used at survey level resolution to sequence the TRB variable region. The targeted TRB sequencing depth was roughly 40,000-50,000 T-cell genomes per sample. Pooled TRB libraries were sequenced on an Illumina MiSeq with a v3 150-cycle kit. Regarding the original processing steps: Repertoire analysis was performed in R inside a reproducible Nextflow workflow that covered QC, data transformation and analysis. LymphoSeq2, an R package for exploring AIRR-Seq data, was used to implement the custom analyses. After excluding several samples that yielded fewer than 5000 total TRB sequences, 190 or so HIV repertoires remained for analysis. Among the approximately 190 retained HIV repertoires, some 60 were collected before ART initiation and about 130 were collected after ART initiation. Each repertoire was downsampled to 5000 TRB nucleotide sequences, and summary statistics were averaged across 100 downsampling iterations. The analysis kept only TRB sequences whose CDR3 regions were at least seven amino acids long. Diversity was assessed using a clonality score derived from Shannon entropy and using the Gini coefficient. Repertoire networks linked the top 5000 CDR3 amino acid sequences whenever two sequences differed by an edit distance of one. GLIPH2 predicted antigen specificity groups and MHC restriction for TRB CDR3 amino acid sequences. To flag known associations with CMV, EBV, HIV or tissue antigens, CDR3 amino acid sequences were compared against VDJdb and McPAS-TCR. Pre-ART, post-ART and control groups were compared with Wilcoxon signed-rank tests and Holm-Bonferroni correction. In its TCRdb copy, this immuneACCESS table keeps in-frame sequences only and misses some clones. Where compared with another copy, unresolved V genes explain less than half of these, and the others have no known cause. Clone size and the V and J calls come from that table; the DNA yielded D and trimming. The table for this sample lists approximately 21,000 clones; about four fifths of them were counted only once. Roughly 7% of the sample is taken by the ten largest.

In regard to this clone: The antigen it binds to is not known. One base away there is no much larger clone; base qualities are not given.

To be included, a participant needed at least one PBMC sample from before ART initiation plus at least two post-ART samples. Every participant with HIV received treatment in the United States of America. Before DNA extraction, cryopreserved samples of roughly 1-10 million PBMC were thawed and washed. At the time of the earliest PBMC sample, participants with HIV were aged between roughly 20 and 54 years. PBMC samples from each participant spanned 1-4 timepoints before ART initiation and 2-8 timepoints after ART initiation, with a median of 7 samples. Serial HIV viral load, CD4+ T-cell count, ART history and demographic data were obtained for every participant. Using a Qiagen kit on a QIAcube, genomic DNA was extracted from unsorted PBMC, with samples processed in batches of 12.

The V and J segments used are TRBV6-5 and TRBJ2-5; the D gene cannot be resolved beyond TRBD1 or TRBD2, each matching 5 bases. The source was unsorted PBMCs, collected 1.5 years after starting antiretroviral therapy. This receptor was obtained from a man aged 30 to 45 with HIV. The encoded CDR3 is CASSYGGTEETQYF. The DNA is as follows: TGTGCCAGCAGTTACGGTGGGACGGAAGAGACCCAGTACTTC.